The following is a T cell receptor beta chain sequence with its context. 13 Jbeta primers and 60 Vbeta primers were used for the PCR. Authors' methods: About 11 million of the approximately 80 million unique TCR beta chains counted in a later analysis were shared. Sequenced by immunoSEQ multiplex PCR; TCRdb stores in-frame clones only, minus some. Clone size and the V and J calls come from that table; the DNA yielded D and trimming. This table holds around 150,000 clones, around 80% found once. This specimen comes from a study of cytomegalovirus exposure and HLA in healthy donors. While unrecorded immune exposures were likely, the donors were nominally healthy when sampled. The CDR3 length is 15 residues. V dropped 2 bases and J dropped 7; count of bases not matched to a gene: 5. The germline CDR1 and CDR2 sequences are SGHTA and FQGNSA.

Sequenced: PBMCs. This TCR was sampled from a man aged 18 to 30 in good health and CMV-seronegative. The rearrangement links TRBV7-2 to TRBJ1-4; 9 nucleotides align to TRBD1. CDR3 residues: CASSLNRGLGEKLFF. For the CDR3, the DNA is TGTGCCAGCAGCTTAAACAGGGGGCTAGGTGAAAAACTGTTTTTT. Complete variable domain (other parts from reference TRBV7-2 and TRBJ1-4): GAGVSQSPSNKVTEKGKDVELRCDPISGHTALYWYRQSLGQGLEFLIYFQGNSAPDKSGLPSDRFSAERTGGSVSTLTIQRTQQEDSAVYLCASSLNRGLGEKLFFGSGTQLSVL.